This T cell receptor (beta chain) derives from a study of shared clonotypes between healthy human individuals (dated by TCRdb to 2018 to 2021). For context, the study as a whole: The cohort included three men and a couple of women between 18 and 49 years of age. Libraries were prepared and TCR repertoires were sequenced by different laboratories using diverse techniques, in order to increase sequencing depth and limit assay-specific biases. To estimate repertoire size and how much clonotype sharing occurs between individuals, the study deeply sequenced the blood TCR repertoires of about 5 healthy adults. For each donor, CD4 naive and CD4 memory were each given three plates, CD8 naive was given two plates, and CD8 memory was given one plate. Leukapheresis yielded between about 0.94 and 8.9 billion PBMCs per donor.

Regarding this clone: Which antigen it targets is not known. No much larger clonotype is one base removed from it; base qualities were not supplied.

The germline V gene provides CDR1 SGHRS and CDR2 YFSETQ. The CDR3 starts with the cysteine, ends with the phenylalanine, and has 14 residues. The CDR3 DNA has 42 bases and is translated from base 1. V sheds 7 bases and J sheds 0 bases, leaving 12 bases between their ends. Using the deep immunoSEQ assay, TCR CDR3 regions were amplified from genomic DNA by multiplex PCR. Genomic DNA extracted from each cell subset was distributed evenly over all wells of several immunoSEQ 96-well plates, and each plate served as one replicate. For sorted subsets, 150 to 200 ng genomic DNA, equal to some 30,000 T cell genomes, was loaded into each replicate PCR. Purified libraries were quantified with a Qubit 3.0 fluorometer, sized on a Bioanalyzer 2100, and re-quantified with the KAPA Library Quantification kit. Each immunoSEQ 96-well plate was sequenced on its own single-read 150-cycle Illumina NextSeq 550 flow cell. The paper's data handling went like this. Because only junctional sequences without quality scores were contained in the immunoSEQ output, filtering matching that applied to full-length reads could not be performed. Sequences were annotated with PyIR, a Python wrapper for IgBLAST v1.9, and V/J genes and CDR3 were assigned using IMGT germline references. Reads were removed for weak V/J assignments (E-value above 1e-6), missing CDR3, stop codons, out-of-frame junctions, or ambiguous translated residues. V3J clonotypes were defined as sequences sharing an identical inferred V gene, J gene, and CDR3 amino acid sequence. Percentage overlap between repertoires was computed as shared unique clonotypes divided by the size of the smaller repertoire. RTK rarefaction, the Chao1 estimator, and Recon v2.1 estimates of unobserved clonotypes were used to assess repertoire richness. For all TCRbeta clonotypes obtained by the gDNA method from a few donors, generation probabilities were computed with OLGA. As stored in TCRdb, this immuneACCESS dataset retains in-frame rearrangements with V and J assigned. A fraction of the clones does not appear; measured against another copy, unresolved V genes explain less than half of the discrepancy, and the remainder lacks a known reason. That table is the source of V, J and clone size, and D and trimming were worked out from the DNA. The sample has fewer than 2.5 million clones on record, approximately 93% of them singletons. Around 0.37% of the sample lies in the top ten.

Overall results and qualifications from the work: Across a few donors, around 5% of naive CD4, roughly 3.4% of naive CD8, roughly 2.3% of memory CD4, and 0.3% to 0.45% of memory CD8 clonotypes were shared. The small number of donors limited the genetic and exposure-history diversity represented. Sampling was limited to blood, and TCR repertoires in tissue likely differ from TCR repertoires in blood. Pairwise subsampling indicated that sequencing depth was expected to affect the degree of clonotype sharing among donors. Even with the large sequencing depth, rarefaction of the sorted-subset datasets indicated that sequencing was incomplete. Larger estimated clonotype richness was generally found for naive subsets than for memory subsets. Compared with non-shared clonotypes, the clonotypes found in all four sorted-subset donors had higher generation probabilities.

Healthy HIV-negative adults with no recently reported acute infections or vaccinations were included as donors. Every donor was a Caucasian adult residing in Nashville, Tennessee, USA. CD4+ T cells were enriched by magnetic negative selection; naive cells were then positively selected on CD45RA, and the negative fraction formed the memory subset. After blood collection by leukapheresis, PBMCs were isolated using Ficoll-Histopaque density gradient centrifugation and then cryopreserved in the vapor phase of liquid nitrogen. Purity and quantity of every magnetically sorted T cell population were checked by analytical flow cytometry. From each sorted fraction, genomic DNA was isolated and quantified by UV absorbance on a Nanodrop 2000c.

The receptor chain draws on TRBV5-1 and TRBJ2-3, with TRBD2 as a weak D call on 6 bases. Sequenced material: naive CD4+ T cells from PBMCs. Reading the label with the study, this specimen's cell subset or site is: CD45RA+ positively selected. This clonotype was sampled from a man between 18 and 29 years old in good health. Some clones in this sample may be carry-over from other donors' samples. In nucleotides, the sequence is TGCGCCAGCCTTCGGAGGGATAGCACAGATACGCAGTATTTT. This yields the protein CASLRRDSTDTQYF.